This TCR beta chain was sequenced for a study of immune characterization of retroperitoneal liposarcoma. MiXCR was run by TCRdb on the PCR reads, yielding one entry per CDR3 protein. The sample contains 10,000 or so distinct CDR3 sequences, about a quarter of which appear only once. CDR1 is SGHTA, CDR2 FQGNSA, per germline. The CDR3 loop spans 13 amino acids. Specimen: tumor tissue. The V gene is TRBV7-2, the J gene TRBJ2-4; D uncertain. TRBJ2-5 matches the DNA end more closely, so the J call is doubtful. The receptor's source is a male donor with retroperitoneal liposarcoma. The CDR3 nucleotides read TGTGCCAGCAGCTTAGGGGCCGAGGAGACCCAGTACTTC. Its translation is CASSLGAEETQYF.